Listed below are T cell receptor beta chains from one sample, sequenced in a study of T cells in Graves' hyperthyroidism and ophthalmopathy. One entry per CDR3 protein results from TCRdb running MiXCR on the multiplex PCR reads. The data hold roughly 300,000 distinct CDR3 sequences, with about 20% observed a single time. Sequenced input: blood. The source is a woman aged 45-59 years with Graves' hyperthyroidism. Both conserved end residues are part of each CDR3. The D gene is left open where the match is weak. The listing skips clone size in some rows; elsewhere it reads once, few, many or a size class.

v_gene: TRBV20-1; abundance: few; j_gene: TRBJ1-1; len: 14; d_gene: TRBD1; CDR3aa: CSARRGQGNTEAFF; CDR3nt: TGCAGTGCTAGGAGAGGACAGGGGAACACTGAAGCTTTCTTT
v_gene: TRBV9; abundance: few; j_gene: TRBJ2-3; len: 14; d_gene: .; CDR3aa: CASSHMSGDDTQYF; CDR3nt: TGTGCCAGCAGCCATATGTCGGGGGATGATACGCAGTATTTT
v_gene: TRBV2; abundance: few; j_gene: TRBJ2-3; len: 12; d_gene: .; CDR3aa: CASSEQGHTQYF; CDR3nt: TGTGCCAGCAGTGAACAGGGTCATACGCAGTATTTT
v_gene: TRBV5-1; abundance: .; j_gene: TRBJ1-2; len: 13; d_gene: .; CDR3aa: CASSPTDAYGYTF; CDR3nt: TGCGCCAGCAGCCCGACAGACGCATATGGCTACACCTTC
v_gene: TRBV28; abundance: few; j_gene: TRBJ2-2; len: 16; d_gene: .; CDR3aa: CASSHLGLDNTGELFF; CDR3nt: TGTGCCAGCAGTCACCTCGGACTGGATAACACCGGGGAGCTGTTTTTT
v_gene: TRBV28; abundance: many; j_gene: TRBJ2-1; len: 14; d_gene: .; CDR3aa: CASSSPGLYNEQFF; CDR3nt: TGTGCCAGCAGTTCTCCAGGTCTGTACAATGAGCAGTTCTTC
v_gene: TRBV7-9; abundance: few; j_gene: TRBJ2-1; len: 15; d_gene: .; CDR3aa: CASSRIPERNNEQFF; CDR3nt: TGTGCCAGCAGCCGGATTCCCGAAAGGAACAATGAGCAGTTCTTC
v_gene: TRBV20-1; abundance: many; j_gene: TRBJ1-5; len: 13; d_gene: .; CDR3aa: CSAGVAVNQPQHF; CDR3nt: TGCAGTGCCGGAGTCGCGGTCAATCAGCCCCAGCATTTT
v_gene: TRBV6-1; abundance: .; j_gene: TRBJ2-4; len: 17; d_gene: TRBD1; CDR3aa: CASSTIGQGMAKNIQYF; CDR3nt: TGTGCCAGCAGTACCATCGGACAGGGGATGGCCAAAAACATTCAGTACTTC
v_gene: TRBV12-3/TRBV12-4; abundance: .; j_gene: TRBJ1-5; len: 14; d_gene: .; CDR3aa: CASSLAWANQPQHF; CDR3nt: TGTGCCAGCAGTTTAGCGTGGGCCAATCAGCCCCAGCATTTT
v_gene: TRBV10-3; abundance: .; j_gene: TRBJ2-6; len: 15; d_gene: .; CDR3aa: CAIRDRTSGANVLTF; CDR3nt: TGTGCCATCAGGGACAGAACCTCTGGGGCCAACGTCCTGACTTTC
v_gene: TRBV28; abundance: many; j_gene: TRBJ2-7; len: 14; d_gene: TRBD2; CDR3aa: CASSGTNALYEQYF; CDR3nt: TGTGCCAGCAGCGGGACTAATGCTTTATACGAGCAGTACTTC
v_gene: TRBV20-1; abundance: .; j_gene: TRBJ2-7; len: 12; d_gene: .; CDR3aa: CSARDVAYEQYF; CDR3nt: TGCAGTGCTAGAGATGTAGCCTACGAGCAGTACTTC
v_gene: TRBV7-3; abundance: few; j_gene: TRBJ2-3; len: 15; d_gene: .; CDR3aa: CASSLARGDGDTQYF; CDR3nt: TGTGCCAGCAGCTTAGCCAGGGGCGATGGAGATACGCAGTATTTT
v_gene: TRBV19; abundance: once; j_gene: TRBJ2-1; len: 13; d_gene: .; CDR3aa: CASSIAAFDEQFF; CDR3nt: TGTGCCAGTAGTATAGCGGCCTTCGATGAGCAGTTCTTC
v_gene: TRBV20-1; abundance: many; j_gene: TRBJ2-2; len: 14; d_gene: .; CDR3aa: CSARDAANTGELFF; CDR3nt: TGCAGTGCTAGAGATGCCGCGAACACCGGGGAGCTGTTTTTT